What follows are 13 T cell receptor beta chains derived from one specimen sequenced in a study of cytomegalovirus exposure and HLA in healthy donors. Vbeta (60) and Jbeta (13) primers were used in the PCR. Measured with immunoSEQ multiplex PCR; TCRdb has only the in-frame clones, and not every one. This table has around 120,000 clones, 60% to 70% appearing once. The material sequenced was PBMCs. These TCRs come from a woman aged 35 to 49 in good health and CMV-seropositive.

This clone was observed a few times. The chain joins TRBV7-9 to TRBJ2-3; D is unresolved. In germline, CDR1 is SEHNR, CDR2 FQNEAQ (reference sequence). Trimming took 5 bases from V and 2 from J, leaving 20 bases between them. This CDR3 comprises 17 residues. CDR3: CASSPQRITAPTDTQYF. Written as DNA, the CDR3 is TGTGCCAGCAGCCCCCAACGGATCACAGCCCCCACAGATACGCAGTATTTT.

This chain connects TRBV19 to TRBJ2-2; D perhaps matches TRBD2 (5 bases). Looked up from germline, CDR1 is LNHDA and CDR2 is SQIVND (reference sequence). The CDR3 is 15 amino acids. V was trimmed by 3 bases and J by 0 bases, leaving 8 bases between them. CDR3 loop: CASSMRAPNTGELFF. CDR3 in DNA: TGTGCCAGTAGTATGAGGGCCCCGAACACCGGGGAGCTGTTTTTT.

A few counts support this clone. This CDR3 reads CASSQDLTGELFF. Here the CDR3 DNA reads TGTGCCAGCAGCCAAGACTTGACCGGGGAGCTGTTTTTT. The V and J genes are TRBV4-2 and TRBJ2-2; D ambiguous. Looked up from germline, CDR1 is LGHNA and CDR2 is YNFKEQ. V lost 0 bases and J 5 bases, leaving 4 bases between the germline ends. This CDR3 region has 13 residues.

The V and J genes are TRBV29-1 and TRBJ2-7; D ambiguous. From germline, CDR1 is SQVTM and CDR2 ANQGSEA. The CDR3 covers 11 residues. V shed 3 bases and J shed 6 bases, with 9 bases lying between them. The CDR3 protein is CSVDIGSEQYF. For the CDR3, the DNA is TGCAGCGTTGATATCGGTTCCGAGCAGTACTTC.

This clone was picked up a small number of times. CDR3 residues: CASTITGGAGYGYTF. The CDR3 nucleotides read TGTGCCAGCACCATTACGGGGGGGGCCGGCTATGGCTACACCTTC. The chain couples TRBV28 to TRBJ1-2, with D possibly TRBD1 on 6 matching bases. Germline V gives CDR1 MDHEN, CDR2 SYDVKM. The CDR3 runs 15 residues. V was trimmed by 7 bases and J by 4 bases, leaving 19 bases between them.

This clone came up once. The chain employs TRBV19 and TRBJ2-2; tentative D call: TRBD1 (7 bases). V lost 7 bases, J lost 5 bases, and 20 bases lay in between. This CDR3 has 16 residues. Germline lookup yields CDR1 LNHDA and CDR2 SQIVND (reference sequence). This CDR3 is CASTITGAGGTGELFF. The CDR3, as DNA: TGTGCCAGTACTATCACGGGGGCAGGGGGGACCGGGGAGCTGTTTTTT.

Remarks on this clone: In the same sample, other DNA sequences code for this CDR3. V and J are TRBV7-2 and TRBJ1-5; D is uncertain. The length of the CDR3 is 14 residues. Between the trimmed V and J ends, which lost 5 bases and 0 bases, there was a span of 8 bases. Per the germline V gene, CDR1 is SGHTA and CDR2 is FQGNSA. The CDR3 DNA is TGTGCCAGCAGCCCCCTATATAGCAATCAGCCCCAGCATTTT. Translating gives CASSPLYSNQPQHF.

J is TRBJ2-4 and V is TRBV12-5, with D tentatively TRBD2 (5 bases). This CDR3 has 17 residues. Trimming pared 6 bases from V and 1 base from J, leaving 19 bases between. Germline V gene lookup returns CDR1 LGHNT and CDR2 FRNRAP. The CDR3 DNA reads TGTGCTAGTGGCCTGGAAGGGAGACCCGTGGCCAAAAACATTCAGTACTTC. It translates to CASGLEGRPVAKNIQYF.

This clone has only a few counts. This chain connects TRBV28 to TRBJ1-2; D remains unclear. V gave up 6 bases and J gave up 2 bases, with 10 bases separating them. This CDR3 spans 13 amino acids. Germline loops: CDR1 MDHEN, CDR2 SYDVKM. The CDR3 loop reads CASSLDGNYGYTF. The CDR3 region has the DNA TGTGCCAGCAGCCTAGACGGGAACTATGGCTACACCTTC.

The genes are TRBV5-1 and TRBJ2-7; TRBD1 agrees at 9 bases. Trimming cost V 2 bases and J 8 bases; bases outside gene matches: 14. The CDR3 contains 16 residues. The germline V gene has CDR1 SGHRS and CDR2 YFSETQ. CDR3 bases: TGCGCCAGCAGCTTATCCTCCGGGGGACAGGGAGTAAAGCAGTACTTC. This translates into CASSLSSGGQGVKQYF.

In the case of this clone: Germline and junction disagree at one end, which may indicate a read error. This chain links TRBV28 with TRBJ2-2; D ambiguous. Germline V gives CDR1 MDHEN, CDR2 SYDVKM. CDR3 size: 13 residues. The DNA of the CDR3 is TGTGCCAGCAACGTCGATAACATCGGGGAGCTGTTTTTT. As protein: CASNVDNIGELFF. The variable domain in full, completed from reference TRBV28 and TRBJ2-2, reads DVKVTQSSRYLVKRTGEKVFLECVQDMDHENMFWYRQDPGLGLRLIYFSYDVKMKEKGDIPEGYSVSREKKERFSLILESASTNQTSMYLCASNVDNIGELFFGEGSRLTVL.

This chain links TRBV4-1 with TRBJ2-5; 15 positions agree with TRBD2. The J call is in doubt because the DNA end fits TRBJ2-7 better. This CDR3 comprises 18 residues. Germline V gene sequence: CDR1 MGHRA, CDR2 YSYEKL. The CDR3 sequence: CASSQLGTSGRPPYEQYF. DNA of the CDR3: TGCGCCAGCAGCCAACTCGGGACTAGCGGGAGGCCGCCTTACGAGCAGTACTTC.

The rearrangement links TRBV27 to TRBJ1-5; D perhaps matches TRBD1 (6 bases). V lost 5 bases to trimming and J lost 3 bases, with 17 bases between them. CDR1 is MNHEY and CDR2 is SMNVEV in the germline V gene (reference sequence). CDR3 length: 16 amino acids. The CDR3 is CASSSLGGDFNQPQHF. The CDR3 bases are TGTGCCAGCAGTAGCCTAGGGGGGGACTTCAATCAGCCCCAGCATTTT.